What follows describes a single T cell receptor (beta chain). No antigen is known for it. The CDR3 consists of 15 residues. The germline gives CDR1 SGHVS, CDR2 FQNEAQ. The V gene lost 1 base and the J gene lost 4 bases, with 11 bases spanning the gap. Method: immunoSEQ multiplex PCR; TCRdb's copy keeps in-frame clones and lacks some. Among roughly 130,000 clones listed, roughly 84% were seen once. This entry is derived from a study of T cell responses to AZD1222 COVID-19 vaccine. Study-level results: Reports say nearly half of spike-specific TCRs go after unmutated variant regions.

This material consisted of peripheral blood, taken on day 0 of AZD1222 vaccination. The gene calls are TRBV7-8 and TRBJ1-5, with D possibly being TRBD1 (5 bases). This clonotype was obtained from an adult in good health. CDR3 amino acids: CASSLERGANQPQHF. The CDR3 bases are TGTGCCAGCAGCTTAGAAAGGGGAGCGAATCAGCCCCAGCATTTT.